This T cell receptor (beta chain) is drawn from a study of regulatory T cells in long-lasting Graves disease. Whole-study results and caveats: Newly diagnosed Graves' patients had higher TCR diversity than persistent ones. It was in persistent disease that TRBV28, TRBJ1-2 and TRBJ2-5 were favored. Patients with persistent disease shared 2,700 or so public clonotypes, outpacing the roughly 970 shared by new patients.

Note on this clonotype: Its antigen is undetermined.

Arm-PCR of CDR3 regions and iRepertoire HTBI primers were the basis on which TCR beta libraries were built. Authors' analysis steps: The identification of approximately 62 TRBV and roughly 15 TRBJ segments was made across samples. TCRdb ran MiXCR on the multiplex PCR reads and lists one entry per CDR3 protein. None of the V and J calls come from the authors' own analysis; TCRdb made them. The sample yields about 380,000 distinct CDR3 sequences, 15% to 19% seen once. Time point noted: newly diagnosed GD, antithyroid drugs for less than 3 months. Making the TCR library involved RNA that had been extracted from PBMCs. Germline V lookup: CDR1 ENHRY, CDR2 SYGVKD. The ends were cut back, 7 bases at V and 6 bases at J, with 16 bases in the middle. This CDR3 is built from 14 residues.

This specimen was peripheral blood mononuclear cells (PBMCs), taken at new diagnosis, from a patient treated with antithyroid drugs. J is TRBJ1-5 and V is TRBV10-3; the D gene is possibly TRBD1 (5 bases). The TCR comes from a female donor with Graves disease. The CDR3 DNA follows: TGTGCCATCACAGGGCCACCTCGCTTTCAGCCCCAGCATTTT. Residues: CAITGPPRFQPQHF.